These 21 T cell receptor beta chains came from one sample sequenced in a study of CD8 T cells in ankylosing spondylitis. MiXCR, run by TCRdb on the 5' RACE reads, gives a single entry per CDR3 protein. The profile shows roughly 180,000 distinct CDR3 sequences, around a tenth of them singletons. The sample consisted of blood, either unsorted or a sorted T cell fraction (not recorded which). The source is a male donor with ankylosing spondylitis or in good health (not recorded which).

This clonotype was recorded a few times. The V and J genes are TRBV7-6 and TRBJ1-4, with TRBD1 matching 7 bases. The CDR3 is made up of 15 amino acids. Germline lookup yields CDR1 SGHVS and CDR2 FNYEAQ. V dropped 4 bases and J dropped 7; count of bases not matched to a gene: 9. CDR3 coding DNA: TGTGCCAGCAGCTACCGGACAGGTGGAGCTGAAAAACTGTTTTTT. Translation gives CASSYRTGGAEKLFF.

This clonotype was seen at least ten times. The chain joins TRBV29-1 to TRBJ2-1, with D tentatively TRBD1 (6 bases). The germline gives CDR1 SQVTM, CDR2 ANQGSEA. CDR3 length equals 15 residues. Trimming pared 0 bases from V and 4 bases from J, leaving 13 bases between. CDR3: CSVEEHRTAYNEQFF. The CDR3, as DNA: TGCAGCGTTGAAGAACATCGGACAGCTTACAATGAGCAGTTCTTC.

This clonotype turned up a few times. The V gene is TRBV4-1, the J gene TRBJ2-1; 9 bases map to TRBD2. Trimming cost V 0 bases and J 6 bases; bases outside gene matches: 12. The CDR3 has 18 amino acids. Germline V gene sequence: CDR1 MGHRA, CDR2 YSYEKL. The CDR3 DNA reads TGCGCCAGCAGCCAAGATAGTAGGGCTAGCGGGACAGCCAATGAGCAGTTCTTC. Residues: CASSQDSRASGTANEQFF.

This chain joins TRBV5-5 and TRBJ2-5, with D tentatively TRBD1 (6 bases). Trimming took 4 bases from V and 4 from J, leaving 8 bases between them. CDR1 and CDR2 from the germline V gene are SGHKS and YYEKEE (reference sequence). The CDR3 has 12 amino acids. Written as DNA, the CDR3 is TGTGCCAGCAGCGTAGGGGGAGAGACCCAGTACTTC. This gives the protein CASSVGGETQYF.

This clonotype was seen repeatedly, ten times or more. This chain links TRBV6-1 with TRBJ2-1, with D tentatively TRBD1 (6 bases). Germline V gene sequence: CDR1 MNHNS, CDR2 SASEGT. This CDR3 has 13 amino acids. Trimming shortened V by 5 bases and J by 5 bases, and 10 bases separated the two germline ends. CDR3 sequence (DNA): TGTGCCAGCAGTCTATACAGGGACAATGAGCAGTTCTTC. This translates into CASSLYRDNEQFF.

This clonotype was recorded at least ten times. The chain combines TRBV9 with TRBJ2-1; D is possibly TRBD1 or TRBD2 (6 bases each). The CDR3 loop spans 19 amino acids. V was pared by 0 bases and J by 5 bases, with 24 bases between. Germline V lookup: CDR1 SGDLS, CDR2 YYNGEE. CDR3 residues: CASSVGGVSGAYSDNEQFF. CDR3 sequence (DNA): TGTGCCAGCAGCGTAGGGGGCGTATCGGGGGCTTATTCAGACAATGAGCAGTTCTTC. The complete variable domain, with remaining parts taken from reference TRBV9 and TRBJ2-1, reads DSGVTQTPKHLITATGQRVTLRCSPRSGDLSVYWYQQSLDQGLQFLIQYYNGEERAKGNILERFSAQQFPDLHSELNLSSLELGDSALYFCASSVGGVSGAYSDNEQFFGPGTRLTVL.

The chain employs TRBV18 and TRBJ2-7; TRBD2 matches at 10 bases. The CDR3 is 15 residues long. J lost 0 bases, V lost 3 bases, and 2 bases had no gene match. Germline CDR1 is KGHSH and CDR2 is LQKENI. CDR3 protein: CASSPSGRRSYEQYF. The CDR3 region has the DNA TGTGCCAGCTCACCTAGCGGGAGGCGCTCCTACGAGCAGTACTTC.

The table lists this clonotype with a few counts. V is TRBV7-2 and J is TRBJ2-5, with a tentative D call TRBD2 (7 bases). In germline, CDR1 is SGHTA, CDR2 FQGNSA. V was shortened by 7 bases and J by 5 bases, with 17 bases between the two germline ends. The CDR3 has 14 amino acids. The CDR3 region is CASTPGGIGETQYF. In nucleotides, the CDR3 is TGTGCCAGCACACCGGGGGGCATTGGGGAGACCCAGTACTTC.

This clonotype showed up just a few times. This chain uses TRBV6-1 with TRBJ2-3, with D possibly TRBD1 on 5 matching bases. The CDR3 sequence is 17 residues long. Trimming left V 1 base short and J 6 bases short, with 20 bases between. Germline V gene lookup returns CDR1 MNHNS and CDR2 SASEGT. CDR3 in amino acids: CASSEVNRQPSRDTQYF. The CDR3 region has the DNA TGTGCCAGCAGTGAAGTTAACAGGCAACCATCTCGGGATACGCAGTATTTT.

This clonotype appeared many times. V usage is TRBV3-1 and J usage is TRBJ2-7, with a tentative D call TRBD1 (5 bases). V was clipped by 0 bases and J by 2 bases, with 11 bases between them. The CDR3 totals 15 residues. Germline V gene lookup returns CDR1 LGHDT and CDR2 YNNKEL (reference sequence). CDR3 region: CASSQDPRETYEQYF. The CDR3 DNA is TGTGCCAGCAGCCAAGATCCCAGGGAAACCTACGAGCAGTACTTC.

This clonotype was seen many times. J is TRBJ2-5 and V is TRBV7-2, with a tentative D call TRBD1 (6 bases). The CDR3 totals 14 residues. Deletions cut 2 bases from V and 4 bases from J, with 11 bases between. The germline V gene has CDR1 SGHTA and CDR2 FQGNSA. CDR3 in DNA: TGTGCCAGCAGCTTACTGGGGGCCCGAGAGACCCAGTACTTC. Translated, it gives CASSLLGARETQYF.

This clonotype was seen at least ten times. The chain couples TRBV18 to TRBJ2-3; TRBD2 matches 11 bases. Trimming cost V 2 bases and J 1 base; bases outside gene matches: 2. The CDR3 contains 16 residues. The germline V gene has CDR1 KGHSH and CDR2 LQKENI. The CDR3 protein is CASSPILAGGTDTQYF. As DNA, the CDR3 is TGTGCCAGCTCACCAATACTAGCGGGAGGCACAGATACGCAGTATTTT.

This clonotype was picked up many times. V is TRBV6-5 and J is TRBJ1-5; D gene ambiguous. The germline V gene encodes CDR1 MNHEY and CDR2 SVGAGI. V lost 4 bases and J 1 base, leaving 8 bases between the germline ends. The CDR3 runs to 14 residues. This CDR3 reads CASSFERSNQPQHF. CDR3 bases: TGTGCCAGCAGTTTCGAGCGGAGCAATCAGCCCCAGCATTTT.

The chain carries TRBV5-1 and TRBJ2-5; the D is unclear. V was shortened by 2 bases and J by 2 bases, with 16 bases between the two germline ends. The germline V gene encodes CDR1 SGHRS and CDR2 YFSETQ. This CDR3 is 16 amino acids long. The CDR3 DNA is TGCGCCAGCAGCTTAATCCCATCGGACGGTCAAGAGACCCAGTACTTC. Amino acids: CASSLIPSDGQETQYF. Combining the CDR3 with reference TRBV5-1 and TRBJ2-5 gives the whole variable domain KAGVTQTPRYLIKTRGQQVTLSCSPISGHRSVSWYQQTPGQGLQFLFEYFSETQRNKGNFPGRFSGRQFSNSRSEMNVSTLELGDSALYLCASSLIPSDGQETQYFGPGTRLLVL.

This clonotype has more than one count but fewer than ten. CDR3 amino acids: CASSYVAGRSHEQYF. DNA of the CDR3: TGTGCCAGCAGCTACGTAGCGGGAAGGTCCCACGAGCAGTACTTC. This chain connects TRBV5-6 to TRBJ2-7, with 8 nucleotides matching TRBD2. From germline, CDR1 is SGHDT and CDR2 YYEEEE. The CDR3 runs 15 residues. Trimming at V came to 3 bases and at J to 5 bases, leaving 10 bases not matched to a gene.

Turning to this clonotype: A much larger clone differs from this one at a single base, so this may be a read error. The chain recombines TRBV5-1 with TRBJ1-1, with D perhaps TRBD1 (5 bases). The CDR3 consists of 17 residues. Germline V gives CDR1 SGHRS, CDR2 YFSETQ. The CDR3 sequence is CASSPGPGRQIGTEVFF. In nucleotides, the CDR3 is TGCGCCAGCAGCCCCGGACCGGGACGGCAAATCGGAACTGAAGTTTTCTTT. The whole variable domain, filled in from reference TRBV5-1 and TRBJ1-1, reads KAGVTQTPRYLIKTRGQQVTLSCSPISGHRSVSWYQQTPGQGLQFLFEYFSETQRNKGNFPGRFSGRQFSNSRSEMNVSTLELGDSALYLCASSPGPGRQIGTEVFFGQGTRLTVV.

The table lists this clonotype with many counts. This chain joins TRBV5-1 and TRBJ1-1; 8 bases are a match to TRBD1. Germline V gene sequence: CDR1 SGHRS, CDR2 YFSETQ. V was clipped by 3 bases and J by 4 bases; unmatched bases: 8. This CDR3 is built from 15 residues. The CDR3 bases are TGCGCCAGCAGCTCGGGGACAGGACTGAGCACTGAAGCTTTCTTT. Protein sequence: CASSSGTGLSTEAFF.

The sample holds a few counts of this clonotype. The chain combines TRBV7-9 with TRBJ2-2; D may be TRBD1 or TRBD2 (6 bases each). Germline V gene data show CDR1 as SEHNR and CDR2 as FQNEAQ (reference sequence). V was pared by 3 bases and J by 9 bases, with 17 bases between. The CDR3 is made up of 15 amino acids. CDR3 coding DNA: TGTGCCAGCAGCTTGAGTGGGGGGCAAATCAGGGAGCTGTTTTTT. Protein: CASSLSGGQIRELFF.

This clonotype was detected only a few times. The chain has TRBV7-2 and TRBJ2-7; D is undetermined. CDR1 SGHTA and CDR2 FQGNSA come from the germline V gene. The CDR3 totals 13 residues. V lost 3 bases, J lost 2 bases, and 8 bases lay in between. CDR3 in amino acids: CASSFSTAYEQYF. The CDR3 nucleotides read TGTGCCAGCAGCTTCAGTACGGCCTACGAGCAGTACTTC.

This clonotype came up many times. The rearrangement links TRBV29-1 to TRBJ2-7, with 7 nucleotides matching TRBD1. CDR1 and CDR2 from the germline V gene are SQVTM and ANQGSEA. The CDR3 is 13 residues long. The trim removed 5 bases at V and 2 bases at J, leaving 6 bases unmatched. CDR3 sequence: CSVSRTGTYEQYF. The DNA for the CDR3 is TGCAGCGTTTCTAGGACAGGTACCTACGAGCAGTACTTC.

Details on this clonotype: The junction departs from the called germline gene at one end, perhaps through a read error. The chain is built from TRBV10-3 and TRBJ1-2; 8 positions agree with TRBD1. This CDR3 is 13 amino acids long. Germline CDR1 and CDR2: ENHRY and SYGVKD. CDR3 sequence (DNA): TGTGCCATCAGTGAGGGACAGGGCTATCGCTACACCTTC. This gives the protein CAISEGQGYRYTF.